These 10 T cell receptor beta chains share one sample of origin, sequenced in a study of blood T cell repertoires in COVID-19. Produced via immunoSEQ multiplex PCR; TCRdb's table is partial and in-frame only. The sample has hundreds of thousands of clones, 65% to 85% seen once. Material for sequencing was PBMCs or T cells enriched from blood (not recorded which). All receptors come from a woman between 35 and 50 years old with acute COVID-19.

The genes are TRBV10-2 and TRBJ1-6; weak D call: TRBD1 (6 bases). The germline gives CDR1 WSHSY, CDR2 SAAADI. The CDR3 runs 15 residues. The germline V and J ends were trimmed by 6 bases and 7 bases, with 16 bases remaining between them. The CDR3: CASRDSTGKNSPLHF. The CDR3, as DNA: TGCGCCAGCAGAGATTCGACAGGAAAAAATTCACCCCTCCACTTT.

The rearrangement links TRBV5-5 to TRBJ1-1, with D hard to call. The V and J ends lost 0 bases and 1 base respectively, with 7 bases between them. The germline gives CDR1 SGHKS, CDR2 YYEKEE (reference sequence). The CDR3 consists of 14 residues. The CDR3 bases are TGTGCCAGCAGCTTGGAAACTCAGAACACTGAAGCTTTCTTT. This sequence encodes CASSLETQNTEAFF.

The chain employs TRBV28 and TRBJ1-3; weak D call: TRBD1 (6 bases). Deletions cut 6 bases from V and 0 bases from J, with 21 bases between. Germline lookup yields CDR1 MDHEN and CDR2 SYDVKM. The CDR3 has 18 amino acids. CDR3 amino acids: CASSRTRDKFLSGNTIYF. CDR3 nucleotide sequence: TGTGCCAGCAGCCGTACCAGGGACAAATTCCTCTCTGGAAACACCATATATTTT.

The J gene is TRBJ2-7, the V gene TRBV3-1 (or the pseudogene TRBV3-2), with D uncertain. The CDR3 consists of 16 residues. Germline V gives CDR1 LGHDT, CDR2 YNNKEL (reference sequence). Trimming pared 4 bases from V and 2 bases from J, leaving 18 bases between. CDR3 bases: TGTGCCAGCAGCCTGGTTCCCAGTCGGGTACCCTACGAGCAGTACTTC. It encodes CASSLVPSRVPYEQYF.

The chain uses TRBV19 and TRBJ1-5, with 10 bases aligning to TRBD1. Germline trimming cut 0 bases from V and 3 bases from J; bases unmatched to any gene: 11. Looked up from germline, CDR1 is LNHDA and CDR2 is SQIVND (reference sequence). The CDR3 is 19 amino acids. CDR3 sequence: CASSIDRGDRGRNNQPQHF. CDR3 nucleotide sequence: TGTGCCAGTAGTATAGATAGAGGGGACAGGGGAAGGAACAATCAGCCCCAGCATTTT.

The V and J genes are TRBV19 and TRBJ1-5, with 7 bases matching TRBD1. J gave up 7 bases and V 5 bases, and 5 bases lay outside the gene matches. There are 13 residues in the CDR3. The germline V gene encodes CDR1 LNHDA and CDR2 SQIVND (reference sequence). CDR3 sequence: CASSLDRSQPQHF. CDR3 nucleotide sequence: TGTGCCAGTAGTTTGGACAGGTCACAGCCCCAGCATTTT.

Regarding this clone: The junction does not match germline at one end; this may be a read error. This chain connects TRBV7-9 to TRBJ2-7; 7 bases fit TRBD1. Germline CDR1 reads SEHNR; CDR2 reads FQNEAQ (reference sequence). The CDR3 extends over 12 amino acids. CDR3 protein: CASSWDQDRRHF. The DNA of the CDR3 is TGTGCCAGCAGCTGGGATCAGGACAGGCGGCACTTC.

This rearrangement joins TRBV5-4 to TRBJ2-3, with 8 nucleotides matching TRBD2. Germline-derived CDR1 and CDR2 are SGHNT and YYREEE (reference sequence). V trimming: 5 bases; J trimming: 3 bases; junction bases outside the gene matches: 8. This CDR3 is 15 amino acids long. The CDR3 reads CASRPGGAQTDTQYF. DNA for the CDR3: TGTGCCAGCAGGCCCGGGGGGGCCCAGACAGATACGCAGTATTTT.

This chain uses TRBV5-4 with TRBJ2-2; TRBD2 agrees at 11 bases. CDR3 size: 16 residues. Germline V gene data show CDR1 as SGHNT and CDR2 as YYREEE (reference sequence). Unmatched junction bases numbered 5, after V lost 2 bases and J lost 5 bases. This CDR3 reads CASSFPGLAATGELFF. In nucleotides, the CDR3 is TGTGCCAGCAGCTTTCCGGGACTAGCGGCTACCGGGGAGCTGTTTTTT.

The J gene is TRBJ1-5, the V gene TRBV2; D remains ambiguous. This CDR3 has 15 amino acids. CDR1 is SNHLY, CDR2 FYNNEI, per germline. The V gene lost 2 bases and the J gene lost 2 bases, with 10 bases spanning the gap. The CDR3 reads CASSESGIGNQPQHF. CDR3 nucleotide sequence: TGTGCCAGCAGTGAATCCGGGATCGGCAATCAGCCCCAGCATTTT.